Included here is one T cell receptor beta chain sequence, with context. Its target is unknown. Using immunoSEQ multiplex PCR, the repertoire was profiled, and TCRdb retains in-frame clones only, with some absent. Of 65,000 to 95,000 clones in the sample, 70% to 90% are singletons; the top ten hold 8% to 13%. This sample stems from a study of T cell responses to AZD1222 COVID-19 vaccine. Pooling of second doses given at about 4 or about 12 weeks was done. Study conclusions and caveats: It was only after the peak T cell response that any repertoires were sampled. Spike-specific TCR breadth and depth rose after two AZD1222 doses. In a largely white British group with more females than males, clonal diversity was possibly underestimated.

The sequencing used peripheral blood, collected 28 days after the second AZD1222 dose. This receptor was taken from an adult who received the AZD1222 COVID-19 vaccine.

CDR3 protein: CASSQDLAGGSLEQYF. In nucleotides, the CDR3 is TGTGCCAGCAGCCAAGATCTAGCGGGGGGAAGTCTCGAGCAGTACTTC. The rearrangement joins TRBV3-1 (or the pseudogene TRBV3-2) to TRBJ2-7; 11 bases align to TRBD2. This CDR3 is 16 amino acids long. Germline-derived CDR1 and CDR2 are LGHDT and YNNKEL (reference sequence). V trimming: 0 bases; J trimming: 6 bases; junction bases outside the gene matches: 7.